These 2 T cell receptor beta chains were all obtained from the same sample, sequenced in a study of a mutant IDH1 vaccine in newly diagnosed glioma. Documented time point: week 5, during vaccination. Every vaccine dose comprised 300 ug of mutant IDH1 20-mer peptide plus topical imiquimod. These TCRs' antigens remain unknown. Sequenced by immunoSEQ multiplex PCR; TCRdb stores in-frame clones only, minus some. The table shows just under 80,000 clones, with roughly nine tenths occurring only once. The input for sequencing was PBMCs, taken from a glioma patient whose treatment included an IDH1 peptide vaccine. These receptors all come from a woman between 50 and 59 years old with glioma.

The V call is TRBV18, the J call TRBJ2-5; 8 bases align to TRBD1. Germline lookup yields CDR1 KGHSH and CDR2 LQKENI. V shed 0 bases and J 7 bases; nucleotides not matched to a gene: 7. This CDR3 contains 15 residues. CDR3 amino acids: CASSPPSGGQVTQYF. The CDR3 DNA sequence: TGTGCCAGCTCACCACCTTCAGGGGGCCAGGTGACCCAGTACTTC.

CDR3 in amino acids: CASLPQRNNEKLFF. The DNA of the CDR3 is TGTGCCAGCCTTCCACAGCGTAATAATGAAAAACTGTTTTTT. The chain joins TRBV6-1 to TRBJ1-4; D not resolved. The length of the CDR3 is 14 residues. V gave up 8 bases and J gave up 4 bases, with 14 bases separating them. Germline CDR1 and CDR2: MNHNS and SASEGT.